The 15 T cell receptor beta chains given below trace back to one sample, sequenced in a study. Cells sorted as Tregs were CD4+, CD25+ and CD127-/low. From the 5' RACE reads, TCRdb called clonotypes with MiXCR, one entry per CDR3 protein. Of 62,000 or so distinct CDR3 sequences in the sample, approximately 26% were seen once. Sample: tumor-infiltrating Tregs sorted from the breast tumor. These receptors were collected from a female donor with breast cancer.

As concerns this clonotype: This CDR3 fails to terminate in the conserved phenylalanine or tryptophan, so it likely reflects a read error. The CDR3 sequence: CAGKRSGTSTDTQYS. The CDR3 DNA sequence: TGTGCCGGCAAAAGGAGCGGGACTAGCACAGATACGCAGTATTCT. The chain links TRBV5-8 to TRBJ2-3, with 7 bases lining up with TRBD2. The V segment lost 10 bases and the J segment 0 bases; nucleotides outside the gene matches: 11. In germline, CDR1 is SGHTS, CDR2 YDEGEE. This CDR3 is built from 15 residues.

This clonotype was recorded many times. The V gene is TRBV7-9, the J gene TRBJ2-7, with D possibly called TRBD1 or TRBD2 (5 bases each). V lost 3 bases, J lost 0 bases, and 12 bases lay in between. CDR1 SEHNR and CDR2 FQNEAQ come from the germline V gene (reference sequence). The CDR3 consists of 15 residues. The CDR3 nucleotides read TGTGCCAGCAGCTTTGGGGCAGGGACCTCCTACGAGCAGTACTTC. Translated: CASSFGAGTSYEQYF.

The chain's CDR3 is CASSTLAGGREQFF. The CDR3 DNA is TGTGCCAGCAGCACACTAGCGGGAGGACGTGAGCAGTTCTTC. The chain couples TRBV6-2 or TRBV6-3 to TRBJ2-1; 12 nucleotides agree with TRBD2. This CDR3 comprises 14 residues. The ends lost 6 bases at V and 9 bases at J; junction bases unmatched: 6. Germline CDR1 reads MNHEY; CDR2 reads SVGEGT.

This clonotype rates as medium-sized. V is TRBV20-1 and J is TRBJ2-3; 11 nucleotides align to TRBD2. Losses at the gene ends were 5 bases for V and 4 bases for J; bases not matched to a gene: 8. Looked up from germline, CDR1 is DFQATT and CDR2 is SNEGSKA (reference sequence). This CDR3 spans 15 amino acids. The CDR3 region has the DNA TGCAGTGCTTGGCCTCTTAGCGGGGGGGCAGATACGCAGTATTTT. This codes for CSAWPLSGGADTQYF.

This chain connects TRBV7-8 to TRBJ2-1; 9 nucleotides agree with TRBD2. Germline assignment: CDR1 SGHVS and CDR2 FQNEAQ. The CDR3 is made up of 16 amino acids. Losses at the gene ends were 1 base for V and 9 bases for J; bases not matched to a gene: 10. CDR3 loop: CASSLGDWRGGPEQFF. In nucleotides, the CDR3 is TGTGCCAGCAGCTTAGGGGACTGGCGGGGGGGCCCTGAGCAGTTCTTC.

This clonotype was seen many times. The chain has TRBV15 and TRBJ1-1; D gene uncertain. The CDR3 runs to 14 residues. Trimming removed 0 bases from V and 5 bases from J, with 10 bases in between. Germline V CDR1 and CDR2: LNHNV, YYDKDF (reference sequence). The DNA for the CDR3 is TGTGCCACCAGCAGAGACACGGCACAAACTGAAGCTTTCTTT. It codes for CATSRDTAQTEAFF.

This clonotype was detected a few times. The chain links TRBV2 to TRBJ1-5; D call uncertain. The CDR3 runs 12 residues. Germline V gene sequence: CDR1 SNHLY, CDR2 FYNNEI. V shed 5 bases and J shed 7 bases, with 9 bases lying between them. In nucleotides, the CDR3 is TGTGCCAGCAGTACACTGGGACAGCCCCAGCATTTT. It translates to CASSTLGQPQHF.

The V gene is TRBV6-6, the J gene TRBJ1-4; D unclear. CDR1 is MNHNY, CDR2 SVGAGI, per germline (reference sequence). The V and J ends lost 0 bases and 5 bases respectively, with 7 bases between them. This CDR3 has 14 residues. CDR3 nucleotide sequence: TGTGCCAGCAGTTACTCGACAAGGAATGAAAAACTGTTTTTT. This translates into CASSYSTRNEKLFF.

This clonotype appeared many times. The chain is built from TRBV6-5 and TRBJ1-2; 10 bases fit TRBD1. This CDR3 has 16 amino acids. After removal of 4 bases from V and 8 bases from J, the junction contained 13 bases not matched to a gene. The germline V gene encodes CDR1 MNHEY and CDR2 SVGAGI. The CDR3 sequence is CASSSSDRQGAGGYTF. In nucleotides, the CDR3 is TGTGCCAGCAGTTCTTCAGACCGACAGGGGGCGGGGGGCTACACCTTC.

This clonotype was seen repeatedly, ten times or more. The chain combines TRBV7-8 with TRBJ2-2; tentative D call: TRBD2 (6 bases). The CDR3 loop spans 17 amino acids. V was clipped by 1 base and J by 5 bases, with 17 bases between them. The germline CDR1 and CDR2 sequences are SGHVS and FQNEAQ. CDR3 DNA: TGTGCCAGCAGCTTAGGGATACAGCTGGGGGGAACCGGGGAGCTGTTTTTT. Protein sequence: CASSLGIQLGGTGELFF. The complete variable domain, with remaining parts taken from reference TRBV7-8 and TRBJ2-2, reads GAGVSQSPRYKVAKRGQDVALRCDPISGHVSLFWYQQALGQGPEFLTYFQNEAQLDKSGLPSDRFFAERPEGSVSTLKIQRTQQEDSAVYLCASSLGIQLGGTGELFFGEGSRLTVL.

With respect to this clonotype: A clone one base away is much larger, so this may be a read error. The CDR3 region is CASSSLGPNYGHTF. CDR3 in DNA: TGTGCCAGCAGCTCTTTAGGGCCTAACTATGGCCACACCTTC. The V and J genes are TRBV28 and TRBJ1-2; D unclear. The CDR3 has 14 residues. Germline V CDR1 and CDR2: MDHEN, SYDVKM.

This clonotype was observed many times. The chain employs TRBV12-3 or TRBV12-4 and TRBJ1-6, with D tentatively TRBD1 (6 bases). Deletions cut 7 bases from V and 9 bases from J, with 13 bases between. This CDR3 has 13 residues. CDR3 in amino acids: CASTQGFVSPLHF. The CDR3 DNA reads as TGTGCCAGCACCCAGGGGTTCGTTTCACCCCTCCACTTT.

Of note for this clonotype: No conserved phenylalanine or tryptophan ends this CDR3, so it is likely a read error. The chain links TRBV4-1 to TRBJ1-3, with D maybe TRBD1 (5 bases). The CDR3 runs 12 residues. Germline CDR1 reads MGHRA; CDR2 reads YSYEKL. V shed 7 bases and J shed 7 bases, with 11 bases lying between them. CDR3 nucleotides: TGCGCCAGCACCAGGGATTGGAACACCATATATCTT. This translates into CASTRDWNTIYL.

This clonotype was seen a few times. The V and J genes are TRBV9 and TRBJ2-1; 12 nucleotides agree with TRBD1. The CDR3 has 16 residues. Germline CDR1 reads SGDLS; CDR2 reads YYNGEE. V lost 4 bases to trimming and J lost 8 bases; unmatched junction nucleotides: 10. The CDR3 here is CASSPDPGQGAHEQFF. The DNA for the CDR3 is TGTGCCAGCAGCCCTGACCCGGGACAGGGGGCTCATGAGCAGTTCTTC.

This clonotype was observed many times. This sequence joins TRBV3-1 and TRBJ2-1; D unresolved. Trimming stripped 0 bases from V and 5 bases from J, with 5 bases between. CDR3 length equals 13 residues. Germline V gene sequence: CDR1 LGHDT, CDR2 YNNKEL (reference sequence). In DNA, the CDR3 is TGTGCCAGCAGCCAAGATCGGCACAATGAGCAGTTCTTC. It is translated as CASSQDRHNEQFF.